The source of this T cell receptor beta chain is a study of T cell responses to AZD1222 COVID-19 vaccine. At the level of the study: Second doses at about 4 or about 12 weeks were pooled.

General study findings and limits: Only a handful of AZD1222 recipients tested seropositive at baseline. Donors in the cohort were predominantly white British and more often female, and clonal diversity was possibly underestimated.

Assay: immunoSEQ multiplex PCR; the TCRdb copy retains only in-frame clones and omits some. The table lists some 100,000 clones, around 84% of them singletons. Comments on this clone: Its target is not known.

V was cut by 0 bases and J by 5 bases, with 13 bases left in between. Germline assignment: CDR1 LNHNV and CDR2 YYDKDF (reference sequence). This CDR3 is 15 amino acids long. V and J are TRBV15 and TRBJ2-5; D is perhaps TRBD2 (5 bases). The TCR was taken from an adult in good health. The sequencing used peripheral blood, collected on day 0 of AZD1222 vaccination. The CDR3 reads CATSRELVKLETQYF. For the CDR3, the DNA is TGTGCCACCAGCAGAGAACTAGTGAAGTTGGAGACCCAGTACTTC. The whole variable domain, filled in from reference TRBV15 and TRBJ2-5, reads DAMVIQNPRYQVTQFGKPVTLSCSQTLNHNVMYWYQQKSSQAPKLLFHYYDKDFNNEADTPDNFQSRRPNTSFCFLDIRSPGLGDTAMYLCATSRELVKLETQYFGPGTRLLVL.